This TCR beta chain derives from a study of vaccination and CD4 T cells after COVID-19 (dated by TCRdb to between 2021 and 2024). Background on the whole study: Convalescent patients had a positive SARS-CoV-2 result on nasal swab PCR, and of these patients, fewer than ten had mild disease and one had severe disease. Six males and four females were included in the convalescent cohort, with two Hispanic individuals, seven Caucasians, two Asians and one multiracial person represented. Participants got two doses of the Pfizer-BioNTech BNT162b2 vaccine (n=8) or two doses of the Moderna mRNA-1273 vaccine (n=2). Post-COVID blood samples were collected from convalescent patients a median of roughly 100 days after diagnosis, with a range of about 35 to 170 days. Post-vaccine blood samples were obtained a median of around 67 days after the second vaccine dose, with a range of about 12 to 241 days. Overlapping spike peptide pools from SARS-CoV-2 and from the common cold coronaviruses HCoV-NL63, HCoV-OC43 and HCoV-229E were used as culture stimuli. Control cultures used a CEFX viral epitope pool as positive control, an HIV-1 Nef peptide pool as negative control, or no peptide. In over 8 COVID-19 convalescent patients and a handful of infection-naive healthy vaccine recipients, researchers compared the spike-specific CD4+ TCR repertoire from before mRNA vaccination with the repertoire from after. Broader findings and caveats from the paper: In convalescent patients, nearly all vaccine-specific clones (304 of 307) were found to be mono-reactive for SARS-CoV-2 spike rather than cross-reactive with common cold coronaviruses. In convalescent patients, a median 86.3% of post-vaccine SARS-CoV-2-reactive clones were detected only after vaccination, and vaccine-specific priming was suggested by this finding. Only a relatively small number of convalescent patients were included in the study, and early timepoints following natural infection were not analyzed. The median number of SARS-CoV-2-reactive clonotypes rose from about 19 after infection to 38 after vaccination, but the change was not significant.

The CDR1 and CDR2 encoded by the germline V gene (reference sequence) are SEHNR and FQNEAQ. From cysteine to phenylalanine, the CDR3 is 14 amino acids long. Only the CDR3 portion is preserved as DNA: 42 bases, with reading frame beginning at the first base. V loses 5 bases, J loses 3 bases, and the germline ends lie 13 bases apart. About this clonotype itself: The target of this receptor is not known. No base quality information exists; no much larger clone differs at one position.

The treatment or condition label, as the study defines it: 10-day PBMC culture with coronavirus spike peptide pools or control peptides (ViraFEST assay). The ViraFEST assay was used in the study, in which antigen-specific T cells were expanded with peptide pools and expanded clonotypes were subsequently identified by TCR sequencing. Positive SARS-CoV-2 PCR tests in the convalescent patients dated from March to December 2020, before Alpha, Beta and Delta variants emerged in the United States. Each well held roughly 2.2 million PBMCs cultured in IMDM containing around 5.1% human AB serum and roughly 10 IU/ml IL-2, with around 9.7 ug/ml peptide pools added. On days 3 and 7, half of the culture medium was replaced with fresh IL-2-containing medium. CD4+ T cells were isolated after approximately ten days of culture through negative selection using the EasySep CD4+ T cell isolation kit. PBMCs were separated from whole blood using Ficoll-Paque Plus gradient centrifugation and then either used fresh or cryopreserved at -140C. Each culture condition was generally run in triplicate wells.

The receptor library was made with PCR. DNA from cultured CD4+ T cells was subjected to TCR sequencing with the Oncomine TCR Beta short-read assay at the Johns Hopkins FTIC core. Genomic DNA was extracted from the cultured CD4+ T cells with the QIAamp micro DNA kit. Oncomine TCR Beta libraries made from cultured CD4+ T cells were pooled using unique dual indexes and sequenced on an Illumina iSeq 100. Per the authors' processing: Non-productive sequences were removed, and CDR3s that did not start with C, did not end with F or W, or were shorter than 7 amino acids were discarded. Antigen-specific clonotypes were identified with the MANAFEST web application by comparing peptide-stimulated wells with reference and other culture wells. Positive clones required FDR below 0.05, an odds ratio above 5, and productive frequency above 0.1% in at least two of three replicate wells. A clonotype counted as cross-reactive if it showed significant expansion both in the SARS-CoV-2 spike wells and in at least one common cold coronavirus spike condition. Using R version 3.6.1, CDR3 homology was evaluated through Levenshtein distances (stringdist) along with unrooted phylogenetic trees (ape). TCRdb trimmed the raw reads at Q25, called clones with MiXCR and kept productive beta chains. Rows are unified per CDR3 protein, each entry keeping the most common DNA and genes. TCRdb's processing, not the authors' own work, is the source of the V and J calls. Present in this sample are some 25,000 distinct CDR3 sequences, approximately 40% of which were seen just once. Clones ranked in the top ten supply around 7.2% of the sample.

This clonotype originated in a human donor who had recovered from COVID-19. The sequencing sample was made of CD4+ T cells from blood, cultured in vitro. In this chain, TRBV7-9 is recombined with TRBJ1-1, with no D gene named confidently. The DNA reads TGTGCCAGCAGCCGGGCTGGCACTTACACTGAAGCTTTCTTT. Its translation is CASSRAGTYTEAFF.